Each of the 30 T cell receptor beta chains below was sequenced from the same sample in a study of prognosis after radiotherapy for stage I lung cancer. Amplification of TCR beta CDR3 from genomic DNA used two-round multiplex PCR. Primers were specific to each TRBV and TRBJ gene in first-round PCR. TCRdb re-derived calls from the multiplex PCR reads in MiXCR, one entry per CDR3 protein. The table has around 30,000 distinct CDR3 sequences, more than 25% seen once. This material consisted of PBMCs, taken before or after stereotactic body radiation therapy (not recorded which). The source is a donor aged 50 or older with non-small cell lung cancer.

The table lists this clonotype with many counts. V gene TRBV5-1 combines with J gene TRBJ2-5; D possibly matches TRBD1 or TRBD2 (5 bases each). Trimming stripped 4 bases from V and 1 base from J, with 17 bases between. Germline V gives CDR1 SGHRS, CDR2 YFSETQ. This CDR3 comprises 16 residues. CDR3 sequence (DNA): TGCGCCAGCAGCATACAGCCGGGACGGTTCCAAGAGACCCAGTACTTC. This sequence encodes CASSIQPGRFQETQYF.

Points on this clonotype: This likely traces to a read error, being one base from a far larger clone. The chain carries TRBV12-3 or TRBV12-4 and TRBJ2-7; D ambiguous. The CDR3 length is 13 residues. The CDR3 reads CASSLNYYNEQLF. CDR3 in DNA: TGTGCCAGCAGTTTGAACTACTACAATGAGCAGCTCTTC.

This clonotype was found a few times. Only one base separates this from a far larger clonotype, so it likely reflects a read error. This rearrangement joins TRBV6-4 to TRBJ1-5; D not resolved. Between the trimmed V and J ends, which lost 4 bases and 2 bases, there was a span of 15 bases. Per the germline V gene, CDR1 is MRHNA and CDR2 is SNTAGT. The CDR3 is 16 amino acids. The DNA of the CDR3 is TGTGCCAGCAGTGTCTCGAGACGGGAGCGCAATCAGCCCCAGCATTTT. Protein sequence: CASSVSRRERNQPQHF.

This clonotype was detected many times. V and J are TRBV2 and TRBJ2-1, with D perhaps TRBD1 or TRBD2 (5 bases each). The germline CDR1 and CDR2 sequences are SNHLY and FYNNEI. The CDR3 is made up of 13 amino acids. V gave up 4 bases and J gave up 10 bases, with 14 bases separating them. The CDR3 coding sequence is TGTGCCAGCAGTGGAGGTCTTGGGACCGAGCAGTTCTTC. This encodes CASSGGLGTEQFF.

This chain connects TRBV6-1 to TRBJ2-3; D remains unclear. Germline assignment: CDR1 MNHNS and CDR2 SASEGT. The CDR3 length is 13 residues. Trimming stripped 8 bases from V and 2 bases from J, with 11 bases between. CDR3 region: CASSNSDTDTQYF. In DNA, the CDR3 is TGTGCCAGCTCAAATTCTGACACAGATACGCAGTATTTT.

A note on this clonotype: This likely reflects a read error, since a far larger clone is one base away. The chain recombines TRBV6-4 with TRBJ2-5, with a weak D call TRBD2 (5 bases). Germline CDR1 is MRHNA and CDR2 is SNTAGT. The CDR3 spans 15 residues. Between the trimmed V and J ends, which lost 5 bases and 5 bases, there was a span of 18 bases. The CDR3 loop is CASSKDSYTQETQYF. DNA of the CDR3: TGTGCCAGCAGTAAGGACTCATACACCCAGGAGACCCAGTACTTC.

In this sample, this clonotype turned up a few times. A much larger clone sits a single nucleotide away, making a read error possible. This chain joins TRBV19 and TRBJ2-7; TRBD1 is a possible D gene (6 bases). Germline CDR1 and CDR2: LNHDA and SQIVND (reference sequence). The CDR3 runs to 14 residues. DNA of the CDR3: TGTACCAGTAGTACGAACAGGGATCCCTACGAGCAGTACTTC. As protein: CTSSTNRDPYEQYF.

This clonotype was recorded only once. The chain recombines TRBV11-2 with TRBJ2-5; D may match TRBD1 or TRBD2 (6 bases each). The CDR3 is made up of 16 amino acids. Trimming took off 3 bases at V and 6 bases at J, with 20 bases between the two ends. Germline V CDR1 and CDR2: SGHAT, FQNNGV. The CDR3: CASSFQGRLARQTQYF. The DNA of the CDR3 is TGTGCCAGCAGCTTCCAGGGGAGGTTAGCGCGACAGACCCAGTACTTC. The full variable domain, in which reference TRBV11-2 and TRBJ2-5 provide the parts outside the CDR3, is EAGVAQSPRYKIIEKRQSVAFWCNPISGHATLYWYQQILGQGPKLLIQFQNNGVVDDSQLPKDRFSAERLKGVDSTLKIQPAKLEDSAVYLCASSFQGRLARQTQYFGPGTRLLVL.

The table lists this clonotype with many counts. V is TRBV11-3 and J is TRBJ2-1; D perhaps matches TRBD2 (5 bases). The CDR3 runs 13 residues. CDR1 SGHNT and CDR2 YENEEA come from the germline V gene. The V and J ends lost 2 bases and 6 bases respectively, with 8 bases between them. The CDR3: CASSLSGVNEQFF. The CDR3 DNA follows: TGTGCCAGCAGCTTATCCGGGGTCAATGAGCAGTTCTTC.

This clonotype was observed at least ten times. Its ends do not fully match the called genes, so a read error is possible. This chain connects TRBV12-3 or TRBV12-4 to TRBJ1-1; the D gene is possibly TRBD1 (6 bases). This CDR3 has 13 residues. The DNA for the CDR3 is TGTGCCAGCAGCTTAGGGGGGAACACTGAAGCTTTCTTT. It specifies CASSLGGNTEAFF.

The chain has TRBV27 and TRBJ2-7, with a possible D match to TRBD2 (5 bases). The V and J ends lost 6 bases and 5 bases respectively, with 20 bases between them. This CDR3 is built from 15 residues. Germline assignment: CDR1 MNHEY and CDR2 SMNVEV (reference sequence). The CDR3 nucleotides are TGTGCCAGCAGGACTTACTTACTAGATTACAACGAGCAGTACTTC. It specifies CASRTYLLDYNEQYF.

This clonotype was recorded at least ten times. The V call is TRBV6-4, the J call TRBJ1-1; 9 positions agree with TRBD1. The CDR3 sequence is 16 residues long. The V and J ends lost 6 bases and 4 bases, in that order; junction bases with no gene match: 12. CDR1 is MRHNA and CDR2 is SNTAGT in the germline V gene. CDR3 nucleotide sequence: TGTGCCAGCAGAGAAACAGGGGGCCCTTTAGGCACTGAAGCTTTCTTT. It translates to CASRETGGPLGTEAFF.

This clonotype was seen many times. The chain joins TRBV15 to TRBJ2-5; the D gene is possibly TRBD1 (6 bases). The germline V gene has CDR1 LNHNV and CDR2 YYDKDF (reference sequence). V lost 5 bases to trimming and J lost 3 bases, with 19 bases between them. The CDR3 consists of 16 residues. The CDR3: CATSWERGLGEETQYF. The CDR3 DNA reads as TGTGCCACCAGCTGGGAGAGGGGGTTGGGTGAAGAGACCCAGTACTTC.

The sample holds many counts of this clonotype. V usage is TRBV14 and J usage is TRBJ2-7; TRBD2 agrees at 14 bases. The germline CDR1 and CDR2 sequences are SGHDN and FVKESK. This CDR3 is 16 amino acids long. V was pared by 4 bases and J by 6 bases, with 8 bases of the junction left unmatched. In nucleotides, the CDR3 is TGTGCCAGCAGCCTAAGGGGGGGACTAGCGGGAGTCGAGCAGTACTTC. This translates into CASSLRGGLAGVEQYF.

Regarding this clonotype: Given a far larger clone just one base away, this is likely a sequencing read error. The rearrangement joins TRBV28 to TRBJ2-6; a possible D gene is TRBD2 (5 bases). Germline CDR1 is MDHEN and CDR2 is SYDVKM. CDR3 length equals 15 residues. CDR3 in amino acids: CTSSGKISGANVLTF. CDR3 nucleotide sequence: TGTACCAGCAGCGGTAAGATCTCTGGGGCCAACGTCCTGACTTTC.

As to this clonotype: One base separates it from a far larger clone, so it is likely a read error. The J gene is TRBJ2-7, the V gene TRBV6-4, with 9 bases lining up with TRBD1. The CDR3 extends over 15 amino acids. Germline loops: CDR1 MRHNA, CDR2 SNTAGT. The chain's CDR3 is CASIAGTGNRYERYF. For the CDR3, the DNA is TGTGCCAGCATCGCCGGGACAGGGAATCGCTACGAGCGGTACTTC.

The CDR3 reads CASSQDLGSMNTEAFF. CDR3 nucleotide sequence: TGCGCCAGCAGCCAAGATTTGGGCAGCATGAACACTGAAGCTTTCTTT. The chain carries TRBV4-1 and TRBJ1-1; D unclear. Germline assignment: CDR1 MGHRA and CDR2 YSYEKL. Trimming pared 0 bases from V and 0 bases from J, leaving 11 bases between. This CDR3 region has 16 residues.

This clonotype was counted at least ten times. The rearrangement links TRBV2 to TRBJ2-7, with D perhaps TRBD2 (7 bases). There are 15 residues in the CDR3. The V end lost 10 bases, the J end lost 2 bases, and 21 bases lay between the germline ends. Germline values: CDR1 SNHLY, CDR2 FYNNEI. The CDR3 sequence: CATTTRGGAAYEQYF. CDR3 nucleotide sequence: TGTGCCACCACCACGAGGGGGGGGGCGGCCTACGAGCAGTACTTC. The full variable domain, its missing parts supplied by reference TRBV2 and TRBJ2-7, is EPEVTQTPSHQVTQMGQEVILRCVPISNHLYFYWYRQILGQKVEFLVSFYNNEISEKSEIFDDQFSVERPDGSNFTLKIRSTKLEDSAMYFCATTTRGGAAYEQYFGPGTRLTVT.

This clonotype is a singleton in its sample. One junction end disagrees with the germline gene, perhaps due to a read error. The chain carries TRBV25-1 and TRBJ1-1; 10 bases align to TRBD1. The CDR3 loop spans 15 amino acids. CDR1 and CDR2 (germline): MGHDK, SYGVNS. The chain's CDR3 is CASGLGQGFTTEAFF. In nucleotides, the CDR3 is TGTGCCAGCGGTCTGGGACAGGGGTTTACCACTGAAGCTTTTTTT.

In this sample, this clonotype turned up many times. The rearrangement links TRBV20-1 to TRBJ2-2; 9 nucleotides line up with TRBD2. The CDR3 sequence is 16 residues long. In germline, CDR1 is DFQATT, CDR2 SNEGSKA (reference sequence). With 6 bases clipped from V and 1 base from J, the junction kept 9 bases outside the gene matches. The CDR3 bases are TGCAGTGCCAATAGTCTAGCGGGGCAGAACACCGGGGAGCTGTTTTTT. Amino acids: CSANSLAGQNTGELFF.

The CDR3 bases are TGTGCCTGGAGTTCCCCTAGAGACAGGGGAACCTACGAGCAGTACTTC. Amino acid sequence: CAWSSPRDRGTYEQYF. V gene TRBV30 combines with J gene TRBJ2-7; 8 bases match TRBD1. V trimming: 2 bases; J trimming: 2 bases; junction bases outside the gene matches: 11. Germline CDR1 is GTSNPN and CDR2 is SVGIG (reference sequence). This CDR3 spans 16 amino acids.

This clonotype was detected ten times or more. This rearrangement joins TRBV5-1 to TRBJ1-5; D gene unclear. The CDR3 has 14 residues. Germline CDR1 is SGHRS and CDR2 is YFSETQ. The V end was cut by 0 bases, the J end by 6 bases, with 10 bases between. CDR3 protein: CASSLDREPQPQHF. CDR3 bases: TGCGCCAGCAGCTTGGATAGGGAGCCTCAGCCCCAGCATTTT.

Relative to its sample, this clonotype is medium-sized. CDR3 sequence reads: CASRPRANTGELFF. The CDR3, as DNA: TGTGCCAGCAGGCCACGGGCGAACACCGGGGAGCTGTTTTTT. The chain uses TRBV27 and TRBJ2-2, with D unclear. The V gene lost 6 bases and the J gene lost 0 bases, with 8 bases spanning the gap. CDR3 length: 14 amino acids. Per germline, CDR1 MNHEY and CDR2 SMNVEV (reference sequence).

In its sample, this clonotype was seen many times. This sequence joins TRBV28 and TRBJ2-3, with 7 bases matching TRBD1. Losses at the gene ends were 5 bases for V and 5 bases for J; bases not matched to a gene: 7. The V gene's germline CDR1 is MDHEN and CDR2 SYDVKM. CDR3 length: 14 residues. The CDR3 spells CASSKTGAGDTQYF. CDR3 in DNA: TGTGCCAGCAGTAAAACAGGGGCCGGAGATACGCAGTATTTT.

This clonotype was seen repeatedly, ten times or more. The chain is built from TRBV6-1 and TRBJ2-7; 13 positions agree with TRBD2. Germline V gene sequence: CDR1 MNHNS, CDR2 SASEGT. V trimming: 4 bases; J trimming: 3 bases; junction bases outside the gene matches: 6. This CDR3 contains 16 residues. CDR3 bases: TGTGCCAGCAGTGGTCAACGGACTAGCGGGAGCTACGAGCAGTACTTC. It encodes CASSGQRTSGSYEQYF.

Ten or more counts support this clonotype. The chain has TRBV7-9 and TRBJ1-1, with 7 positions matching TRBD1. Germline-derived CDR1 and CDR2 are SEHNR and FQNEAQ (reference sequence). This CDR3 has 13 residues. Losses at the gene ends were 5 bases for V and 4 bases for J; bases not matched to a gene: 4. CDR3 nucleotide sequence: TGTGCCAGCAGCAGGGCAGGGGGCACTGAAGCTTTCTTT. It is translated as CASSRAGGTEAFF.

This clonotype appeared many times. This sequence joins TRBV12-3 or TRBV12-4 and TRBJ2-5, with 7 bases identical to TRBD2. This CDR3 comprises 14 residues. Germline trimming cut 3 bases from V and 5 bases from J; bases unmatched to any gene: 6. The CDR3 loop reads CASSFGGGRETQYF. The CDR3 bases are TGTGCCAGCAGTTTTGGCGGGGGTAGGGAGACCCAGTACTTC.

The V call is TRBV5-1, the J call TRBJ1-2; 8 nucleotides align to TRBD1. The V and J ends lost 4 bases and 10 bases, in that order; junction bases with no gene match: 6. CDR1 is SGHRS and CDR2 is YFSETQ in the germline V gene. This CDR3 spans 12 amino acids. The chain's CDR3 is CASSEAGGDYTF. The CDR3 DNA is TGCGCCAGCAGCGAGGCAGGGGGCGACTACACCTTC.

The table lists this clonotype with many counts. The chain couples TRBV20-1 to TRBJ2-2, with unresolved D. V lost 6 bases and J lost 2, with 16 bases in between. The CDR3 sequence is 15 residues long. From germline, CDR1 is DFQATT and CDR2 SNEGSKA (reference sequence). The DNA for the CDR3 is TGCAGTGCCTCATCTGGGCGAACCAACACCGGGGAGCTGTTTTTT. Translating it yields CSASSGRTNTGELFF.

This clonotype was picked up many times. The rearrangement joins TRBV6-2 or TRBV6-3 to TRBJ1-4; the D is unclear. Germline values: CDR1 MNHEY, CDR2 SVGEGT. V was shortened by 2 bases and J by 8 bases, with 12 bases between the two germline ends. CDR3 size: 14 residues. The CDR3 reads CASSYALVVEKLFF. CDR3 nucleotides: TGTGCCAGCAGTTACGCGCTAGTGGTGGAAAAACTGTTTTTT.